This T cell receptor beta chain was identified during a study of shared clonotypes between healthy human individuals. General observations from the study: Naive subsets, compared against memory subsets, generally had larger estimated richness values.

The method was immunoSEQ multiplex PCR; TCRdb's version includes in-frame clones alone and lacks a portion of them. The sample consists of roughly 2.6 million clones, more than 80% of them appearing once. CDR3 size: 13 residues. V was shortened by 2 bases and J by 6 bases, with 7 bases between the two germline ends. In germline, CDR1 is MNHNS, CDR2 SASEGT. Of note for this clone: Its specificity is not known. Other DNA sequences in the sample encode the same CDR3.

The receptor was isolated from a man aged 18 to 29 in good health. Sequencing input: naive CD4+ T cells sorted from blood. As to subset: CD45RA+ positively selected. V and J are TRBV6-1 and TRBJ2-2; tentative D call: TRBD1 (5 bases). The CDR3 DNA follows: TGTGCCAGCAGTGAATGGGGCCCCGGGGAGCTGTTTTTT. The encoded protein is CASSEWGPGELFF.